The clone carrying this T cell receptor (beta chain) was seen a handful of times. The sample comes from a study of T cell repertoires in cytomegalovirus infection. CDR3 length equals 15 residues. V lost 5 bases to trimming and J lost 2 bases, with 14 bases between them. From germline, CDR1 is MNHEY and CDR2 SMNVEV (reference sequence). One entry per CDR3 protein results from TCRdb running MiXCR on the reads. This sample has approximately 250,000 distinct CDR3 sequences, with roughly 9.1% found just once. The clonotype originates from a human donor in good health (CMV status not recorded). Some clones in this sample may be carry-over from other donors' samples. This chain connects TRBV27 to TRBJ2-3; D remains ambiguous. Sequenced material: PBMCs. CDR3 sequence (DNA): TGTGCCAGCAGTCCCCTAAAGCTTTCCACAGATACGCAGTATTTT. It is translated as CASSPLKLSTDTQYF.